Below are 17 T cell receptor beta chains sequenced from a single sample in a study of vaccination effects on CD4 cells after COVID-19. Their antigen targets remain unknown. Libraries were prepared by immunoSEQ multiplex PCR; TCRdb keeps only in-frame clonotypes and omits some of them. The sample lists about 43,000 clones; roughly 79% were seen once. Antigen-specific CD4+ T cells expanded by the ViraFEST assay with viral peptide pools were then sequenced. Investigators separated out CD4+ T cells once around 9 days of culture had passed. People in the vaccine group had not been infected with SARS-CoV-2 before, and their nucleocapsid antibodies were negative. The sequences come from CD4+ T cells from PBMCs cultured with SARS-CoV-2 spike peptides, collected before COVID-19 vaccination. Receptors were obtained from a human donor who received a COVID-19 vaccine.

V usage is TRBV15 and J usage is TRBJ2-3; D is perhaps TRBD1 (5 bases). CDR1 and CDR2 from the germline V gene are LNHNV and YYDKDF (reference sequence). There are 15 residues in the CDR3. V lost 1 base and J 2 bases, leaving 10 bases between the germline ends. The CDR3 region has the DNA TGTGCCACCAGCAGAGTCGACAGCATCACAGATACGCAGTATTTT. This encodes CATSRVDSITDTQYF.

The chain employs TRBV5-5 and TRBJ2-3, with D maybe TRBD1 (5 bases). CDR1 is SGHKS and CDR2 is YYEKEE in the germline V gene (reference sequence). The CDR3 covers 16 residues. The ends were cut back, 4 bases at V and 0 bases at J, with 15 bases in the middle. The DNA of the CDR3 is TGTGCCAGCAGCCCTCACCAGGGAAGGAGCACAGATACGCAGTATTTT. It translates to CASSPHQGRSTDTQYF.

The chain carries TRBV2 and TRBJ1-3, with D unresolved. V dropped 11 bases and J dropped 0 bases, with 14 bases sitting between them. Germline CDR1 SNHLY, CDR2 FYNNEI. There are 14 residues in the CDR3. CDR3 in amino acids: CASRDANSGNTIYF. CDR3 sequence (DNA): TGTGCCTCCAGAGACGCTAACTCTGGAAACACCATATATTTT. The entire variable domain, with the rest obtained from reference TRBV2 and TRBJ1-3, is as follows: EPEVTQTPSHQVTQMGQEVILRCVPISNHLYFYWYRQILGQKVEFLVSFYNNEISEKSEIFDDQFSVERPDGSNFTLKIRSTKLEDSAMYFCASRDANSGNTIYFGEGSWLTVV.

The rearrangement uses TRBV6-1 and TRBJ1-5; no clear D. This CDR3 has 15 residues. V was cut by 3 bases and J by 3 bases, with 12 bases left in between. Germline loops: CDR1 MNHNS, CDR2 SASEGT. CDR3 region: CASSELAGHNQPQHF. The DNA for the CDR3 is TGTGCCAGCAGTGAGTTGGCGGGCCACAATCAGCCCCAGCATTTT.

About this clone itself: Given the absence of the conserved phenylalanine or tryptophan at the CDR3 end, a read error is likely. The limits of the CDR3 on the DNA are not certain, so only TCRdb's listed CDR3 is given. The chain uses TRBV7-8 and TRBJ2-3. Termini included, the CDR3 measures 8 amino acids. Germline V lookup: CDR1 SGHVS, CDR2 FQNEAQ. The CDR3 here is CASSVRAG.

The chain uses TRBV5-4 and TRBJ2-2, with 8 positions matching TRBD1. Germline trimming cut 4 bases from V and 4 bases from J; bases unmatched to any gene: 6. The CDR3 spans 15 residues. Germline lookup yields CDR1 SGHNT and CDR2 YYREEE (reference sequence). CDR3 region: CASSTTGVVTGELFF. The CDR3 nucleotides read TGTGCCAGCAGCACGACAGGGGTCGTCACCGGGGAGCTGTTTTTT.

This chain joins TRBV7-2 and TRBJ1-2; no clear D gene. Deletions cut 5 bases from V and 2 bases from J, with 12 bases between. The CDR3 is 14 amino acids. The germline CDR1 and CDR2 sequences are SGHTA and FQGNSA. The CDR3 here is CASSASKDNYGYTF. For the CDR3, the DNA is TGTGCCAGCAGCGCAAGTAAGGACAACTATGGCTACACCTTC. The entire variable domain, with the rest obtained from reference TRBV7-2 and TRBJ1-2, is as follows: GAGVSQSPSNKVTEKGKDVELRCDPISGHTALYWYRQSLGQGLEFLIYFQGNSAPDKSGLPSDRFSAERTGGSVSTLTIQRTQQEDSAVYLCASSASKDNYGYTFGSGTRLTVV.

The CDR3 region is CASSPNPINEQFF. CDR3 nucleotide sequence: TGTGCCAGCTCACCCAACCCTATCAATGAGCAGTTCTTC. The genes are TRBV18 and TRBJ2-1; D gene uncertain. The V and J ends lost 3 bases and 6 bases respectively, with 9 bases between them. The length of the CDR3 is 13 residues. Per the germline V gene, CDR1 is KGHSH and CDR2 is LQKENI.

The chain has TRBV4-2 and TRBJ1-6, with 10 bases matching TRBD1. Looked up from germline, CDR1 is LGHNA and CDR2 is YNFKEQ. This CDR3 contains 18 residues. V gave up 0 bases and J gave up 6 bases; unmatched junction bases: 8. DNA for the CDR3: TGTGCCAGCAGCCAAGATCCGCGGACAGGGGGTAGTAATTCACCCCTCCACTTT. Translated, it gives CASSQDPRTGGSNSPLHF.

The chain has TRBV5-1 and TRBJ2-3; D uncertain. V lost 0 bases to trimming and J lost 2 bases, with 10 bases between them. In germline, CDR1 is SGHRS, CDR2 YFSETQ. The CDR3 loop spans 15 amino acids. Written as DNA, the CDR3 is TGCGCCAGCAGCTTGGCCGACGGGTTCACAGATACGCAGTATTTT. This codes for CASSLADGFTDTQYF.

The genes are TRBV5-8 and TRBJ1-2, with unresolved D. This CDR3 is built from 13 residues. The germline gives CDR1 SGHTS, CDR2 YDEGEE. V lost 4 bases to trimming and J lost 2 bases, with 9 bases between them. CDR3 nucleotides: TGTGCCAGCAGCCCCCGAGGGAACTATGGCTACACCTTC. Residues: CASSPRGNYGYTF.

This clone appeared a few times. The chain joins TRBV6-2 or TRBV6-3 to TRBJ1-5; the D gene is possibly TRBD1 (6 bases). Germline assignment: CDR1 MNHEY and CDR2 SVGEGT. The V end lost 6 bases, the J end lost 6 bases, and 15 bases lay between the germline ends. The CDR3 runs 14 residues. Here the CDR3 reads CASSHNRDSQPQHF. The CDR3 DNA is TGTGCCAGCAGCCACAACAGGGACTCTCAGCCCCAGCATTTT.

V and J are TRBV5-1 and TRBJ1-1; D unclear. CDR1 is SGHRS, CDR2 YFSETQ, per germline. The CDR3 runs to 13 residues. Trimming took 0 bases from V and 3 from J, leaving 6 bases between them. The CDR3 region is CASSLGLDTEAFF. CDR3 nucleotide sequence: TGCGCCAGCAGCTTGGGTCTAGACACTGAAGCTTTCTTT.

V is TRBV28 and J is TRBJ2-3; D is unclear. V dropped 6 bases and J dropped 2 bases, with 12 bases sitting between them. The germline V gene has CDR1 MDHEN and CDR2 SYDVKM. The CDR3 covers 14 residues. The CDR3, as DNA: TGTGCCAGCAGCCCAAATAGATTCACAGATACGCAGTATTTT. Translation gives CASSPNRFTDTQYF.

This clone was counted a single time. The chain has TRBV10-2 and TRBJ2-5; D gene ambiguous. Germline V gene data show CDR1 as WSHSY and CDR2 as SAAADI. The CDR3 contains 13 residues. V shed 3 bases and J shed 2 bases, with 7 bases lying between them. In DNA, the CDR3 is TGCGCCAGCAGTGACCCAGCGCAAGAGACCCAGTACTTC. Protein sequence: CASSDPAQETQYF.

The chain employs TRBV7-2 and TRBJ1-5; 9 nucleotides align to TRBD1. Germline V lookup: CDR1 SGHTA, CDR2 FQGNSA. J lost 4 bases, V lost 5 bases, and 6 bases had no gene match. The CDR3 consists of 15 residues. The CDR3 DNA follows: TGTGCCAGCAGCCAGACAGGGGGAGGGAATCAGCCCCAGCATTTT. This sequence encodes CASSQTGGGNQPQHF.

The V call is TRBV7-2, the J call TRBJ1-4, with 9 bases matching TRBD1. Germline lookup yields CDR1 SGHTA and CDR2 FQGNSA. Trimming cost V 5 bases and J 10 bases; bases outside gene matches: 14. The CDR3 totals 16 residues. CDR3 region: CASSPRAGTGQGKLFF. The CDR3 bases are TGTGCCAGCAGCCCCCGGGCGGGGACAGGGCAAGGAAAACTGTTTTTT.